This entry concerns a single TCR beta chain. Samples of blood were obtained at baseline, on cycle 4 day 1, and on cycle 7 day 1. Here immunoSEQ multiplex PCR was the method, and the copy in TCRdb shows in-frame clones only, minus some. The sample lists some 100,000 clones, less than 95% seen once, with about 0.31% in the top ten. This sample stems from a study of OX40 agonist ivuxolimab in advanced cancers. Germline CDR1 and CDR2: SNHLY and FYNNEI. V was clipped by 8 bases and J by 4 bases, with 9 bases between them. The CDR3 spans 12 residues. This receptor was obtained from an adult with an advanced solid tumor such as melanoma, head and neck, liver or kidney cancer. Here the sequenced sample was CD4+ or CD8+ T cells sorted from blood, taken in a trial of the OX40 agonist ivuxolimab. This rearrangement joins TRBV2 to TRBJ2-1; D gene ambiguous. The CDR3 sequence: CASFDIYNEQFF. CDR3 in DNA: TGTGCCAGCTTTGACATTTACAATGAGCAGTTCTTC.